This T cell receptor (beta chain) was documented in a study of T cell repertoires in cytomegalovirus infection. Study background: CMV infection together with matching HLA type was indicated by public TCR beta signatures. Overall study results and limits: Based on cumulative public TCR beta family frequency, carriers of CMV plus the relevant HLA were identified. Within the response measured ex vivo, HLA-C-restricted CMV-specific TCR beta clonotypes were dominant.

TCRdb re-analysed the reads in MiXCR, keeping a single row per CDR3 protein. The repertoire holds around 440,000 distinct CDR3 sequences, with roughly 12% as singletons. This clonotype was found many times. Its antigen is unidentified. Germline assignment: CDR1 MNHNS and CDR2 SASEGT. The CDR3 loop spans 13 amino acids. Trimming pared 4 bases from V and 3 bases from J, leaving 9 bases between. The chain combines TRBV6-1 with TRBJ1-1; D call uncertain. Sequenced material: PBMCs. The sequence came from a human donor in good health (CMV status not recorded). Some clones in this sample may be carry-over from other donors' samples. CDR3 DNA sequence: TGTGCCAGCAGTGCGGGTGGGTACACTGAAGCTTTCTTT. Its protein product is CASSAGGYTEAFF.